This T cell receptor (beta chain) derives from a study of OX40 agonist ivuxolimab in advanced cancers. This CDR3 region has 11 residues. V lost 6 bases, J lost 5 bases, and 10 bases lay in between. Germline values: CDR1 DFQATT, CDR2 SNEGSKA (reference sequence). Regarding this clone: The antigen remains undetermined.

Some clones are missing from TCRdb's copy, which holds only in-frame ones; the method was immunoSEQ multiplex PCR. The data hold over 10,000 clones, with approximately 80% observed a single time. Whole-study findings and limits: Averaged across samples, CD8+ T cells carried more expanded clones than CD4+ did.

Here the sequenced sample was CD4+ or CD8+ T cells sorted from blood, taken in a trial of the OX40 agonist ivuxolimab. This chain links TRBV20-1 with TRBJ1-2; no definite D call. This receptor was taken from an adult with an advanced solid tumor such as melanoma, head and neck, liver or kidney cancer. The CDR3 sequence is CSALALYGYTF. The CDR3 DNA reads TGCAGTGCCCTAGCCCTTTATGGCTACACCTTC.